This TCR beta chain was sequenced for a study of chemoradiotherapy in HPV16-positive cancers. TCRdb's table, derived via immunoSEQ multiplex PCR, lists solely in-frame clones and lacks some. In the table there are about 17,000 clones, roughly nine tenths of which are singletons. Samples were taken several times over chemoradiotherapy. In germline, CDR1 is SGHNT, CDR2 YYREEE (reference sequence). V lost 0 bases to trimming and J lost 6 bases; unmatched junction nucleotides: 5. This CDR3 comprises 16 residues. Comment on this clone: Antigen unknown.

Study-wide points: HPV-responsive T-cell expansion during chemoradiotherapy was linked to improved recurrence-free survival in HPV16-positive patients.

The TCR comes from a human donor with HPV-associated anogenital cancer. The V and J genes are TRBV5-4 and TRBJ2-2, with TRBD2 matching over 10 bases. This specimen was blood, taken from a patient who underwent chemoradiotherapy. CDR3 sequence: CASSLENSGGSGELFF. DNA for the CDR3: TGTGCCAGCAGCTTGGAAAATAGCGGGGGGTCCGGGGAGCTGTTTTTT.